This is a list of T cell receptor beta chains from one sample in a study of OX40 agonist ivuxolimab in advanced cancers. TCRdb's table, derived via immunoSEQ multiplex PCR, lists solely in-frame clones and lacks some. This table holds more than 25,000 clones, approximately 85% found once. This material consisted of CD4+ or CD8+ T cells sorted from blood, taken in a trial of the OX40 agonist ivuxolimab. These receptors all stem from an adult with an advanced solid tumor such as melanoma, head and neck, liver or kidney cancer. Both conserved end residues are part of each CDR3. Each record gives: CDR3 DNA, CDR3 protein, CDR3 length, D gene, J gene, clone size, V gene. The D gene is left open where the match is weak. The size of a clone is reported for some rows only, either as once, few or many, or as a class for expanded clones.

DNA: TGTGCCAGCAGCTACCGGGACAGGGCCTTGGATGAGCAGTTCTTC
CDR3: CASSYRDRALDEQFF
length: 15
D: TRBD1
J: TRBJ2-1
size: NA
V: TRBV11-2

DNA: TGTGCCAGCAGCGACTCGACTAGCGGATACAATGAGCAGTTCTTC
CDR3: CASSDSTSGYNEQFF
length: 15
D: TRBD2
J: TRBJ2-1
size: NA
V: TRBV7-9

DNA: TGCAGCGTTCGAGGGTGGAGAGACACTGAAGCTTTCTTT
CDR3: CSVRGWRDTEAFF
length: 13
D: NA
J: TRBJ1-1
size: NA
V: TRBV29-1

DNA: TGCGCCAGCAGCCAAGGACGTGGCGGGTCCTACGAGCAGTACTTC
CDR3: CASSQGRGGSYEQYF
length: 15
D: NA
J: TRBJ2-7
size: NA
V: TRBV4-1

DNA: TGTGCCAGTAGTATGGGTCCAACCCCCTCCACAGATACGCAGTATTTT
CDR3: CASSMGPTPSTDTQYF
length: 16
D: NA
J: TRBJ2-3
size: NA
V: TRBV19

DNA: TGCGCCAGCAGCCAAGTAGCGGGAGCCTACGAGCAGTACTTC
CDR3: CASSQVAGAYEQYF
length: 14
D: TRBD2
J: TRBJ2-7
size: NA
V: TRBV4-1

DNA: TGTGCCAGCAGCGTAGCGGTTGGAGGCACAGATACGCAGTATTTT
CDR3: CASSVAVGGTDTQYF
length: 15
D: NA
J: TRBJ2-3
size: NA
V: TRBV9

DNA: TGTGCCAGCAGCTTTACAGAAATCAACACCGGGGAGCTATTTTTT
CDR3: CASSFTEINTGELFF
length: 15
D: NA
J: TRBJ2-2
size: NA
V: TRBV13

DNA: TGTGCCAGCAGCTCAATGCGGGACAGGGGTTTGGATGAGCAGTTCTTC
CDR3: CASSSMRDRGLDEQFF
length: 16
D: TRBD1
J: TRBJ2-1
size: NA
V: TRBV7-9

DNA: TGTGCCAGCAGCCTTATACAGCAGGGCGTACGGGCAGATACGCAGTATTTT
CDR3: CASSLIQQGVRADTQYF
length: 17
D: NA
J: TRBJ2-3
size: few
V: TRBV27

DNA: TGCGCCAGCAGTGATCACATCAGCTCCTACAATGAGCAGTTCTTC
CDR3: CASSDHISSYNEQFF
length: 15
D: NA
J: TRBJ2-1
size: NA
V: TRBV10-2

DNA: TGCAGCGCCACAGGGTTTACAGATACGCAGTATTTT
CDR3: CSATGFTDTQYF
length: 12
D: NA
J: TRBJ2-3
size: NA
V: TRBV29-1

DNA: TGTGCCTGGACCCTCGACAGGGCCTCCTACAATGAGCAGTTCTTC
CDR3: CAWTLDRASYNEQFF
length: 15
D: TRBD1
J: TRBJ2-1
size: NA
V: TRBV30

DNA: TGTGCCAGCAAGTACACGAACACCGGGGAGCTGTTTTTT
CDR3: CASKYTNTGELFF
length: 13
D: NA
J: TRBJ2-2
size: NA
V: TRBV25-1

DNA: TGCGCCAGCAGCCCGGGACTAGCGGGGGTACAGTACTTC
CDR3: CASSPGLAGVQYF
length: 13
D: TRBD2
J: TRBJ2-7
size: NA
V: TRBV4-1

DNA: TGCGCCAGCAGCCAAGATACGGGGCCCGGAAACATTCAGTACTTC
CDR3: CASSQDTGPGNIQYF
length: 15
D: NA
J: TRBJ2-4
size: NA
V: TRBV4-1

DNA: TGTGCCAGCAGTTCTCCGTGGGGCGGGAGGTCGGTCGGGGAGCTGTTTTTT
CDR3: CASSSPWGGRSVGELFF
length: 17
D: TRBD2
J: TRBJ2-2
size: NA
V: TRBV27

DNA: TGTGCCAGCAGCTTGTGGGTCGGGGGAACCTACAATGAGCAGTTCTTC
CDR3: CASSLWVGGTYNEQFF
length: 16
D: NA
J: TRBJ2-1
size: NA
V: TRBV5-6

DNA: TGTGCCAGCCGCCAGCGGGATTCCTACAATGAGCAGTTCTTC
CDR3: CASRQRDSYNEQFF
length: 14
D: TRBD2
J: TRBJ2-1
size: NA
V: TRBV11-3

DNA: TGTGCCAGCAGCTTAGGGGGGAACTATGGCTACACCTTC
CDR3: CASSLGGNYGYTF
length: 13
D: NA
J: TRBJ1-2
size: NA
V: TRBV7-3

DNA: TGTGCCAGCAGTTACGGGACAAGAGATGAAGCTTTCTTT
CDR3: CASSYGTRDEAFF
length: 13
D: NA
J: TRBJ1-1
size: NA
V: TRBV6-5

DNA: TGTGCCAGTAGCTACCGGTGGGGCCTTCAGAGCTCCTACGAGCAGTACTTC
CDR3: CASSYRWGLQSSYEQYF
length: 17
D: NA
J: TRBJ2-7
size: NA
V: TRBV19

DNA: TGTGCCAGCAGGTCGGACAGGGGGACCCACGAGCAGTACTTC
CDR3: CASRSDRGTHEQYF
length: 14
D: TRBD1
J: TRBJ2-7
size: NA
V: TRBV28

DNA: TGTGCCAGCAGCCTCCTTTTGGGCAGAGGAGAGACCCAGTACTTC
CDR3: CASSLLLGRGETQYF
length: 15
D: NA
J: TRBJ2-5
size: NA
V: TRBV9

DNA: TGTGCCAGCAGCTTGGAGGGGGCAAGTGTCTACGAGCAGTACTTC
CDR3: CASSLEGASVYEQYF
length: 15
D: TRBD1
J: TRBJ2-7
size: NA
V: TRBV5-4

DNA: TGTGCCATCAGTGACGGGACAGGGGGGTTCTACGAGCAGTACTTC
CDR3: CAISDGTGGFYEQYF
length: 15
D: TRBD1
J: TRBJ2-7
size: NA
V: TRBV10-3

DNA: TGTGCCAGCAGCTTAGGTCTAGCGGGTACAACAGATACGCAGTATTTT
CDR3: CASSLGLAGTTDTQYF
length: 16
D: TRBD2
J: TRBJ2-3
size: NA
V: TRBV13

DNA: TGTGCCAGCAGCCAAGCAACCGGGCCATCCTACGAGCAGTACTTC
CDR3: CASSQATGPSYEQYF
length: 15
D: NA
J: TRBJ2-7
size: NA
V: TRBV14

DNA: TGCGCCAGCAGCCCCGGTGGGTATGCAGCCTACGAGCAGTACTTC
CDR3: CASSPGGYAAYEQYF
length: 15
D: NA
J: TRBJ2-7
size: NA
V: TRBV4-1

DNA: TGTGCCAGCAGCTTGGAAATAGCGGGGGGGGATGAGCAGTTCTTC
CDR3: CASSLEIAGGDEQFF
length: 15
D: TRBD2
J: TRBJ2-1
size: NA
V: TRBV5-4

DNA: TGTGCCAGCAGTTTAGAATTTGGGACTAGCGCCACAGATACGCAGTATTTT
CDR3: CASSLEFGTSATDTQYF
length: 17
D: TRBD2
J: TRBJ2-3
size: once
V: TRBV28

DNA: TGCGCCAGCAGCCAAGGTCGACAGCGACAAGAGACCCAGTACTTC
CDR3: CASSQGRQRQETQYF
length: 15
D: NA
J: TRBJ2-5
size: NA
V: TRBV4-1

DNA: TGTGCCAGCAGTGAATATGATGGCTACACCTTC
CDR3: CASSEYDGYTF
length: 11
D: NA
J: TRBJ1-2
size: NA
V: TRBV25-1

DNA: TGTGCCAGCAGCAGAGGGGAGACGAACACCGGGGAGCTGTTTTTT
CDR3: CASSRGETNTGELFF
length: 15
D: NA
J: TRBJ2-2
size: NA
V: TRBV5-4

DNA: TGTGCCAGCAGCTTAGGACCGAGTGGGTACGAGCAGTACTTC
CDR3: CASSLGPSGYEQYF
length: 14
D: NA
J: TRBJ2-7
size: NA
V: TRBV11-2

DNA: TGTGCCAGCAGCTTCCGGACAGGTACCCCCTACGAGCAGTACTTC
CDR3: CASSFRTGTPYEQYF
length: 15
D: TRBD1
J: TRBJ2-7
size: NA
V: TRBV13

DNA: TGTGCCAGCAGCTTAGGTCTAGCGGGTTCCTACAATGAGCAGTTCTTC
CDR3: CASSLGLAGSYNEQFF
length: 16
D: TRBD2
J: TRBJ2-1
size: NA
V: TRBV13

DNA: TGTGCCACCAGCAGAGGTAGACAGGGCGTGAACACTGAAGCTTTCTTT
CDR3: CATSRGRQGVNTEAFF
length: 16
D: TRBD1
J: TRBJ1-1
size: NA
V: TRBV15

DNA: TGTGCCAGCAGTGAGGACAGAAACTCTGGAAACACCATATATTTT
CDR3: CASSEDRNSGNTIYF
length: 15
D: NA
J: TRBJ1-3
size: medium-sized
V: TRBV6-1

DNA: TGTGCCAGCAGCTTACCCCTACCCGCCGGGGAGCTGTTTTTT
CDR3: CASSLPLPAGELFF
length: 14
D: NA
J: TRBJ2-2
size: NA
V: TRBV11-3

DNA: TGTGCCAGCAGCCCAGGGGGGGGGTCAGGTGAGCAGTTCTTC
CDR3: CASSPGGGSGEQFF
length: 14
D: NA
J: TRBJ2-1
size: NA
V: TRBV7-8

DNA: TGTGCCAGCAGTGAATGGGGCCCGGCAGCAGATACGCAGTATTTT
CDR3: CASSEWGPAADTQYF
length: 15
D: NA
J: TRBJ2-3
size: NA
V: TRBV6-1

DNA: TGTGCCAGTAGTTATAGCAATCAGCCCCAGCATTTT
CDR3: CASSYSNQPQHF
length: 12
D: NA
J: TRBJ1-5
size: few
V: TRBV19

DNA: TGTGCCAGCAGTGAAGCGGCAGGGACCCTAGTACGGTTGGTGTGCTTC
CDR3: CASSEAAGTLVRLVCF
length: 16
D: NA
J: TRBJ2-7
size: NA
V: TRBV2

DNA: TGCGCCAGCAGCTCGCACGGAACCGGGACTAGCGAGTACGAGCAGTACTTC
CDR3: CASSSHGTGTSEYEQYF
length: 17
D: TRBD2
J: TRBJ2-7
size: once
V: TRBV5-1

DNA: TGCGCCAGCAGCTTGGGGGTTGGGGGTGAGGTGAACACTGAAGCTTTCTTT
CDR3: CASSLGVGGEVNTEAFF
length: 17
D: NA
J: TRBJ1-1
size: few
V: TRBV5-1

DNA: TGTGCCAGCAGTAGACCGAAACAGGGGTACTTC
CDR3: CASSRPKQGYF
length: 11
D: NA
J: TRBJ2-7
size: NA
V: TRBV25-1

DNA: TGTGCCACCAGCCGCGGACTTACAGATACGCAGTATTTT
CDR3: CATSRGLTDTQYF
length: 13
D: NA
J: TRBJ2-3
size: NA
V: TRBV15

DNA: TGTGCCAGCAGTGACTCGACAGGTGGGGGTGAAAAACTGTTTTTT
CDR3: CASSDSTGGGEKLFF
length: 15
D: NA
J: TRBJ1-4
size: NA
V: TRBV6-4

DNA: TGTGCCAGCAGCTTAAGGGACTTTGTCTACACCTTC
CDR3: CASSLRDFVYTF
length: 12
D: NA
J: TRBJ1-2
size: NA
V: TRBV5-5

DNA: TGTGCCACCAGCATGAGAGGGGGTGAAAAACTGTTTTTT
CDR3: CATSMRGGEKLFF
length: 13
D: NA
J: TRBJ1-4
size: NA
V: TRBV15